This T cell receptor beta chain was retrieved from a study of T cell responses to AZD1222 COVID-19 vaccine (dated by TCRdb to the early 2020s). General notes on the study: TCR sequencing was performed for roughly 250 trial participants, of whom about 200 were given two doses of AZD1222 and approximately 26 were given two doses of MenACWY control vaccine. Trial participants were enrolled by age into subgroups of 18-55, 56-69 and 70-plus years, and roughly 150, 30 and 60 TCR-sequenced participants, respectively, were included in these subgroups.

The CDR3 regions of human TCRbeta chains were analyzed by immunosequencing. The authors processed their data as follows. Repertoire TCRs were checked for matches against a reference library of SARS-CoV-2-specific TCRs that had been generated using the MIRA antigen-specificity platform. Breadth was defined as the fraction of unique TCRs that were SARS-CoV-2-associated, and depth was defined as the fraction of total T cells that were SARS-CoV-2-associated. Using the MIRA data, every spike-specific TCR was mapped to the spike region that the TCR reacted to and assigned to either a CD4 or a CD8 class. Log10-transformed breadth and depth values were compared by one-way ANOVA with Sidak's multiple comparisons tests. TCRdb provides this immuneACCESS table in a form limited to in-frame rearrangements. Some clones are lacking; in checked studies, under half of them reflect an unresolved V gene, and why the rest are absent is not known. The D gene and trimming were derived from the DNA, and the V and J assignments and clone size from that table. The sample table holds about 83,000 clones, of which approximately 88% were seen once. The ten largest account for 4% to 5.5% of the sample.

Interpreted using the paper, the time point label stands for: baseline before first vaccination. The treatment or condition label for this specimen denotes: meningococcal conjugate vaccine given as trial control. Vaccinee samples were obtained from the UK trials COV001 and COV002, which included a single-blind randomized controlled phase 2/3 trial of AZD1222 (ChAdOx1 nCoV-19) in healthy adults. Trial participant PBMC samples were collected at day 0 and day 28 after the second dose for TCRbeta chain sequencing. Regarding this clone: Which antigen it targets is not known. No per-base quality is available; no much larger clone lies one base away.

The CDR3 contains 16 residues, cysteine and phenylalanine counted. This entry keeps only the CDR3 DNA: 48 bases, framed from base 1. Between the V and J ends, shortened by 1 base and 0 bases respectively, the junction contains 13 bases. Based on the germline V gene, the CDR1 and CDR2 sequences are SGHTA and FQGNSA. General study outcomes and caveats: Vaccine-associated CD4 TCRs spanned the whole spike protein, with dominant responses in regions 160-218 and 743-854. The 56-69-year group was small, and its depth increase did not reach significance, likely because of low power. Conclusions about previously exposed vaccinees were limited because only six AZD1222 recipients were SARS-CoV-2 seropositive at baseline. Reportedly, close to half of the unique spike-specific TCRs recognized epitopes lying outside the regions that are mutated in the B.1.351 and B.1.1.7 variants. Most participants were white British and females outnumbered males, and the authors suggested that clonal diversity may have been underestimated. Spike-specific TCR breadth and depth rose significantly after two AZD1222 doses compared with day 0 and with MenACWY recipients. Because no samples from the day 14 peak response were available, repertoires could be characterized only after the peak T cell response.

This chain is built from TRBV7-2 and TRBJ2-7, and TRBD2 may be the D gene, going by 6 matching bases. The TCR originated in an adult in good health. The specimen comprised peripheral blood, sampled on day 0 of MenACWY control vaccination. The DNA sequence reads TGTGCCAGCAGCTTAGGGCTAGCGTCGAACTCCTACGAGCAGTACTTC. Its amino acids are CASSLGLASNSYEQYF.